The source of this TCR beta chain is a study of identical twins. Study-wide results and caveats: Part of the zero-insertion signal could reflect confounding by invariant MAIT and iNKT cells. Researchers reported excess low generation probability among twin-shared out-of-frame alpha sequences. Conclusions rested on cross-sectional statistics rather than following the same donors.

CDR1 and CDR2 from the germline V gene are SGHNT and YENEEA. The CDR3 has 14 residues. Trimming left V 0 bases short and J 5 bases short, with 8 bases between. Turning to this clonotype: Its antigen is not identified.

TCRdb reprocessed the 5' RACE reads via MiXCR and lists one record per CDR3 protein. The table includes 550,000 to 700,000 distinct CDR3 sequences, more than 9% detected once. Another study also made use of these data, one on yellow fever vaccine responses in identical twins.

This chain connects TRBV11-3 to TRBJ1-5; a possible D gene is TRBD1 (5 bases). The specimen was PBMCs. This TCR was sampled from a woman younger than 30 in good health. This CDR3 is CASSLDLGDQPQHF. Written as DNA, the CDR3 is TGTGCCAGCAGCTTAGATCTGGGGGATCAGCCCCAGCATTTT.